The rows below give T cell receptor beta chains drawn from one sample of a study of blood T cell repertoires in COVID-19. TCRdb's copy holds only in-frame clones and misses some; the assay was immunoSEQ multiplex PCR. The data show 150,000 or so clones, approximately 90% seen once. The material sequenced was peripheral blood. These receptor sequences come from a man aged 18 to 30 with acute or convalescent COVID-19. The CDR3 runs from the conserved cysteine through the conserved F or W. Fields, in order: J gene, V gene, clone size, D gene, CDR3 protein, CDR3 DNA. D genes are given only for firm matches. Size is omitted from some rows. Given values are once, few, many or a class for expanded clones.

j_call: TRBJ1-1; v_call: TRBV5-1; clone_size: NA; d_call: NA; cdr3_aa: CASSLYQQGGDTEAFF; cdr3_nt: TGCGCCAGCAGCTTGTACCAACAGGGCGGCGACACTGAAGCTTTCTTT
j_call: TRBJ2-1; v_call: TRBV30; clone_size: NA; d_call: TRBD2; cdr3_aa: CAWKRDSSYNEQFF; cdr3_nt: TGTGCCTGGAAGCGGGATAGCTCCTACAATGAGCAGTTCTTC
j_call: TRBJ2-3; v_call: TRBV5-1; clone_size: NA; d_call: NA; cdr3_aa: CASSPDVRSTDTQYF; cdr3_nt: TGCGCCAGCAGCCCCGACGTGAGGTCCACAGATACGCAGTATTTT
j_call: TRBJ1-5; v_call: TRBV2; clone_size: once; d_call: TRBD1; cdr3_aa: CASGTGGIASQPQHF; cdr3_nt: TGTGCCAGCGGGACAGGGGGTATCGCAAGTCAGCCCCAGCATTTT
j_call: TRBJ2-3; v_call: TRBV7-6; clone_size: NA; d_call: NA; cdr3_aa: CASSFISTDTQYF; cdr3_nt: TGTGCCAGCAGCTTTATTAGCACAGATACGCAGTATTTT
j_call: TRBJ2-7; v_call: TRBV6-5; clone_size: NA; d_call: NA; cdr3_aa: CASTQTLAGLYEQYF; cdr3_nt: TGTGCCAGCACCCAAACGCTGGCGGGACTGTACGAGCAGTACTTC
j_call: TRBJ1-2; v_call: TRBV14; clone_size: once; d_call: NA; cdr3_aa: CASSLISGTSEGYTF; cdr3_nt: TGTGCCAGCAGCCTAATAAGCGGGACGTCAGAAGGCTACACCTTC
j_call: TRBJ1-6; v_call: TRBV5-1; clone_size: once; d_call: TRBD1; cdr3_aa: CASSNGQGGSPLHF; cdr3_nt: TGCGCCAGCAGTAACGGACAGGGCGGTTCACCCCTCCACTTT
j_call: TRBJ1-3; v_call: TRBV6-6; clone_size: NA; d_call: NA; cdr3_aa: CASRRDLAGNTIYF; cdr3_nt: TGTGCCAGCAGACGGGATCTCGCTGGAAACACCATATATTTT
j_call: TRBJ2-1; v_call: TRBV27; clone_size: NA; d_call: TRBD2; cdr3_aa: CASSLRGLVGVNEQFF; cdr3_nt: TGTGCCAGCAGTTTACGCGGACTAGTTGGAGTTAATGAGCAGTTCTTC
j_call: TRBJ1-2; v_call: TRBV29-1; clone_size: NA; d_call: NA; cdr3_aa: CSVDPRSGYTF; cdr3_nt: TGCAGCGTTGACCCTAGGAGCGGCTACACCTTC
j_call: TRBJ1-2; v_call: TRBV4-1; clone_size: NA; d_call: TRBD1; cdr3_aa: CASSPSSRGPVDGYTF; cdr3_nt: TGCGCCAGCAGCCCAAGTAGCAGGGGGCCTGTGGATGGCTACACCTTC
j_call: TRBJ1-1; v_call: TRBV30; clone_size: NA; d_call: TRBD1; cdr3_aa: CAWSAGTGWTEAFF; cdr3_nt: TGTGCCTGGAGTGCCGGGACAGGGTGGACTGAAGCTTTCTTT
j_call: TRBJ2-2; v_call: TRBV7-9; clone_size: NA; d_call: TRBD2; cdr3_aa: CASSPWTSGRAFGGELFF; cdr3_nt: TGTGCCAGCAGCCCCTGGACTAGCGGGAGGGCCTTCGGCGGGGAGCTGTTTTTT
j_call: TRBJ1-2; v_call: TRBV5-1; clone_size: NA; d_call: TRBD1; cdr3_aa: CASSADRGHYGYTF; cdr3_nt: TGCGCCAGCAGCGCGGACAGGGGACACTATGGCTACACCTTC
j_call: TRBJ2-1; v_call: TRBV4-2; clone_size: few; d_call: TRBD2; cdr3_aa: CASSQLLAGYNEQFF; cdr3_nt: TGTGCCAGCAGCCAACTCCTAGCGGGATACAATGAGCAGTTCTTC
j_call: TRBJ1-1; v_call: TRBV29-1; clone_size: NA; d_call: TRBD1; cdr3_aa: CSVKTGTGRNTEAFF; cdr3_nt: TGCAGCGTTAAAACCGGGACAGGGCGGAACACTGAAGCTTTCTTT
j_call: TRBJ1-1; v_call: TRBV9; clone_size: NA; d_call: NA; cdr3_aa: CASSVVELHTEAFF; cdr3_nt: TGTGCCAGCAGCGTAGTAGAATTACACACTGAAGCTTTCTTT
j_call: TRBJ1-2; v_call: TRBV5-1; clone_size: NA; d_call: TRBD1; cdr3_aa: CASSLSRGRDGYTF; cdr3_nt: TGCGCCAGCAGCTTGAGCAGGGGGCGCGATGGCTACACCTTC
j_call: TRBJ2-1; v_call: TRBV18; clone_size: once; d_call: NA; cdr3_aa: CASSSVIASDNEQFF; cdr3_nt: TGTGCCAGCTCATCGGTTATAGCGTCAGACAATGAGCAGTTCTTC
j_call: TRBJ1-2; v_call: TRBV6-5; clone_size: once; d_call: TRBD1; cdr3_aa: CASTTGGHPARGYTF; cdr3_nt: TGTGCCAGCACCACAGGGGGACACCCGGCTCGGGGCTACACCTTC
j_call: TRBJ2-1; v_call: TRBV7-9; clone_size: NA; d_call: TRBD2; cdr3_aa: CASSSSGSQRKFF; cdr3_nt: TGTGCCAGCAGCTCTAGCGGGAGCCAACGGAAGTTCTTC
j_call: TRBJ1-2; v_call: TRBV6-5; clone_size: NA; d_call: NA; cdr3_aa: CATRTGGTGLYGYTF; cdr3_nt: TGTGCCACGCGTACTGGGGGCACAGGACTCTATGGCTACACCTTC